The 27 T cell receptor beta chains reported below all come from one sample, sequenced in a study of shared clonotypes between healthy human individuals. Data came from immunoSEQ multiplex PCR; TCRdb stores just in-frame clones and leaves some out. This table holds fewer than 400,000 clones, about 74% found once. Sequenced input: memory CD4+ T cells sorted from blood. Sample subset: CD45RA-negative fraction. The receptor set was obtained from a man aged 30 to 45 in good health.

A word on this clone: Other DNA sequences of this sample code for an identical CDR3. The V call is TRBV7-9, the J call TRBJ2-3; TRBD2 is a possible D gene (6 bases). The CDR3 runs 14 residues. Trimming took off 5 bases at V and 4 bases at J, with 13 bases between the two ends. CDR1 and CDR2 from the germline V gene are SEHNR and FQNEAQ (reference sequence). The CDR3 loop is CASSEGLVADTQYF. CDR3 DNA sequence: TGTGCCAGCAGCGAGGGACTGGTGGCAGATACGCAGTATTTT.

The V call is TRBV19, the J call TRBJ1-3; no reliable D call. The ends were cut back, 7 bases at V and 0 bases at J, with 16 bases in the middle. Per the germline V gene, CDR1 is LNHDA and CDR2 is SQIVND (reference sequence). This CDR3 is 16 amino acids long. CDR3 DNA: TGTGCCAGTACACTGAGGGCATCGACCTCTGGAAACACCATATATTTT. It encodes CASTLRASTSGNTIYF.

Note on this clone: Compared with germline, one end of the junction differs, possibly owing to a read error. This chain joins TRBV6-1 and TRBJ2-5, with D uncertain. The CDR3 runs to 14 residues. The germline gives CDR1 MNHNS, CDR2 SASEGT. CDR3 loop: CASRRDNSQGTQYF. CDR3 nucleotides: TGTGCCAGCAGGAGAGACAATTCTCAAGGGACCCAGTACTTC.

V gene TRBV28 combines with J gene TRBJ1-4; D might be TRBD1 (5 bases). Germline V lookup: CDR1 MDHEN, CDR2 SYDVKM. This CDR3 comprises 19 residues. V gave up 1 base and J gave up 0 bases, with 18 bases separating them. This chain's CDR3 is CASSLSRVGLGATNEKLFF. The DNA of the CDR3 is TGTGCCAGCAGTTTATCGAGGGTCGGGTTAGGGGCAACTAATGAAAAACTGTTTTTT.

The chain combines TRBV6-1 with TRBJ1-4; D is perhaps TRBD1 (5 bases). Germline CDR1 is MNHNS and CDR2 is SASEGT. The V and J ends lost 8 bases and 4 bases respectively, with 11 bases between them. There are 13 residues in the CDR3. This CDR3 reads CASRRQHNEKLFF. The CDR3 nucleotides read TGTGCCAGCCGGAGACAGCATAATGAAAAACTGTTTTTT.

V gene TRBV5-6 combines with J gene TRBJ1-4; D is possibly TRBD1 (5 bases). This CDR3 is 15 amino acids long. CDR1 SGHDT and CDR2 YYEEEE come from the germline V gene. V was cut by 0 bases and J by 8 bases, with 14 bases left in between. The CDR3 DNA follows: TGTGCCAGCAGCTTGGGCGGGGGAAAAAACGAAAAACTGTTTTTT. Translation: CASSLGGGKNEKLFF.

This clone was recorded at least ten times. V and J are TRBV7-9 and TRBJ2-5; D could derive from TRBD1 or TRBD2 (5 bases each). The germline V gene has CDR1 SEHNR and CDR2 FQNEAQ (reference sequence). V dropped 5 bases and J dropped 4 bases, with 23 bases sitting between them. This CDR3 has 17 amino acids. CDR3 sequence: CASSRLGERASGETQYF. The CDR3 nucleotides read TGTGCCAGCAGCCGCCTGGGGGAGAGGGCGAGCGGAGAGACCCAGTACTTC.

The genes are TRBV7-3 and TRBJ2-5; TRBD2 aligns across 7 bases. The CDR3 is 16 amino acids. With V trimmed by 2 bases and J by 4 bases, 10 bases remained unmatched. Per germline, CDR1 SGHTA and CDR2 FQGTGA. Written as DNA, the CDR3 is TGTGCCAGCAGCTTATCGGGAGGTTCCCGAGGAGAGACCCAGTACTTC. It codes for CASSLSGGSRGETQYF.

This clone was recorded a few times. This chain links TRBV14 with TRBJ2-1; D possibly corresponds to TRBD2 (6 bases). Germline V gene data show CDR1 as SGHDN and CDR2 as FVKESK. The CDR3 extends over 17 amino acids. V lost 1 base and J 4 bases, leaving 17 bases between the germline ends. The CDR3 region is CASSQGPPREKYNEQFF. CDR3 nucleotide sequence: TGTGCCAGCAGCCAAGGGCCCCCCCGGGAGAAGTACAATGAGCAGTTCTTC.

This chain links TRBV5-5 with TRBJ1-2; TRBD1 aligns across 12 bases. Germline CDR1 reads SGHKS; CDR2 reads YYEKEE (reference sequence). Germline trimming cut 4 bases from V and 8 bases from J; bases unmatched to any gene: 6. This CDR3 spans 14 amino acids. This chain's CDR3 is CASSTGTGGGGYTF. The CDR3 DNA reads as TGTGCCAGCAGCACCGGGACAGGGGGCGGCGGCTACACCTTC.

The chain uses TRBV5-1 and TRBJ2-2; D is possibly TRBD1 (6 bases). The V and J ends lost 1 base and 4 bases respectively, with 11 bases between them. The germline V gene has CDR1 SGHRS and CDR2 YFSETQ. The CDR3 length is 15 residues. This chain's CDR3 is CASSLNRVGTGELFF. Written as DNA, the CDR3 is TGCGCCAGCAGCTTGAACAGGGTGGGCACCGGGGAGCTGTTTTTT. The entire variable domain, with the rest obtained from reference TRBV5-1 and TRBJ2-2, is as follows: KAGVTQTPRYLIKTRGQQVTLSCSPISGHRSVSWYQQTPGQGLQFLFEYFSETQRNKGNFPGRFSGRQFSNSRSEMNVSTLELGDSALYLCASSLNRVGTGELFFGEGSRLTVL.

This clone was observed at least ten times. The J gene is TRBJ2-5, the V gene TRBV6-6, with 10 bases lining up with TRBD2. Germline V gene sequence: CDR1 MNHNY, CDR2 SVGAGI (reference sequence). CDR3 length equals 14 residues. The ends lost 2 bases at V and 7 bases at J; junction bases unmatched: 4. The CDR3 DNA reads TGTGCCAGCAGTTACCGACTAGCGGGTCGGACCCAGTACTTC. It codes for CASSYRLAGRTQYF.

The rearrangement uses TRBV29-1 and TRBJ2-5, with 7 bases matching TRBD2. CDR1 SQVTM and CDR2 ANQGSEA come from the germline V gene. The length of the CDR3 is 13 residues. J lost 4 bases, V lost 4 bases, and 6 bases had no gene match. The CDR3 DNA reads as TGCAGCGTTGTGCTGCGGGAGCTAGAGACCCAGTACTTC. Residues: CSVVLRELETQYF. Together with reference TRBV29-1 and TRBJ2-5, the CDR3 gives the full variable domain: SAVISQKPSRDICQRGTSLTIQCQVDSQVTMMFWYRQQPGQSLTLIATANQGSEATYESGFVIDKFPISRPNLTFSTLTVSNMSPEDSSIYLCSVVLRELETQYFGPGTRLLVL.

The chain is built from TRBV5-5 and TRBJ1-2, with 10 bases identical to TRBD1. This CDR3 spans 16 amino acids. CDR1 and CDR2 from the germline V gene are SGHKS and YYEKEE (reference sequence). After removal of 1 base from V and 7 bases from J, the junction contained 10 bases not matched to a gene. CDR3 nucleotide sequence: TGTGCCAGCAGCTTGACCACCGACAGGGGGCGAAGTGGCTACACCTTC. It translates to CASSLTTDRGRSGYTF.

The rearrangement links TRBV4-1 to TRBJ2-7, with D possibly matching TRBD2 (7 bases). Germline V CDR1 and CDR2: MGHRA, YSYEKL. With 3 bases removed from V and 6 bases from J, the gap between germline ends came to 15 bases. The CDR3 sequence is 14 residues long. CDR3 in DNA: TGCGCCAGCAGCCACGAGGGGAGGGGGTTCGAGCAGTACTTC. This translates into CASSHEGRGFEQYF.

In its sample, this clone was seen a few times. The rearrangement links TRBV6-5 to TRBJ1-5; no clear D. The germline V and J ends were trimmed by 0 bases and 0 bases, with 0 bases remaining between them. The CDR3 spans 13 residues. Per germline, CDR1 MNHEY and CDR2 SVGAGI. The CDR3 DNA reads as TGTGCCAGCAGTTACTCTAGCAATCAGCCCCAGCATTTT. Amino acids: CASSYSSNQPQHF.

This clone was detected a few times. This rearrangement joins TRBV29-1 to TRBJ1-1, with D possibly matching TRBD1 (6 bases). The CDR3 has 14 residues. The germline V and J ends were trimmed by 3 bases and 2 bases, with 13 bases remaining between them. Per the germline V gene, CDR1 is SQVTM and CDR2 is ANQGSEA. The CDR3 sequence is CSVDESGVNTEAFF. The CDR3 DNA reads TGCAGCGTTGACGAGTCAGGGGTAAACACTGAAGCTTTCTTT. Looking up the rest from reference TRBV29-1 and TRBJ1-1 gives the full variable domain: SAVISQKPSRDICQRGTSLTIQCQVDSQVTMMFWYRQQPGQSLTLIATANQGSEATYESGFVIDKFPISRPNLTFSTLTVSNMSPEDSSIYLCSVDESGVNTEAFFGQGTRLTVV.

The V gene is TRBV18, the J gene TRBJ2-5, with 11 bases that match TRBD2. The CDR3 is 16 amino acids. J lost 4 bases, V lost 3 bases, and 7 bases had no gene match. The V gene's germline CDR1 is KGHSH and CDR2 LQKENI. The CDR3 DNA reads TGTGCCAGCTCACCGTTACTAGCGGGAGTTGGAGAGACCCAGTACTTC. This gives the protein CASSPLLAGVGETQYF.

V is TRBV29-1 and J is TRBJ2-5; D unresolved. Germline V gene lookup returns CDR1 SQVTM and CDR2 ANQGSEA. This CDR3 region has 13 residues. V was clipped by 3 bases and J by 5 bases, with 13 bases between them. This chain's CDR3 is CSVEDLGGETQYF. DNA of the CDR3: TGCAGCGTTGAGGACCTTGGTGGGGAGACCCAGTACTTC.

The CDR3 nucleotides are TGTGCCAGCAGCTTAGCGGGGATCTATGGCTACACCTTC. Protein: CASSLAGIYGYTF. The rearrangement joins TRBV11-2 to TRBJ1-2; D unresolved. The CDR3 covers 13 residues. V lost 1 base to trimming and J lost 4 bases, with 7 bases between them. CDR1 and CDR2 (germline): SGHAT, FQNNGV.

The rearrangement uses TRBV2 and TRBJ1-5, with a possible D match to TRBD1 (5 bases). The CDR3 is made up of 13 amino acids. Germline CDR1 SNHLY, CDR2 FYNNEI. Trimming took 6 bases from V and 5 from J, leaving 11 bases between them. CDR3 residues: CASRFRVDQPQHF. The CDR3 nucleotides are TGTGCCAGCAGGTTCAGGGTCGATCAGCCCCAGCATTTT.

The rearrangement uses TRBV6-1 and TRBJ2-7; D ambiguous. Germline-derived CDR1 and CDR2 are MNHNS and SASEGT. The CDR3 is made up of 14 amino acids. Trimming took off 7 bases at V and 1 base at J, with 14 bases between the two ends. The CDR3 protein is CASTPRVSSYEQYF. The CDR3 DNA is TGTGCCAGCACCCCCCGAGTCTCGTCCTACGAGCAGTACTTC.

The chain has TRBV7-2 and TRBJ1-2; TRBD1 might be the D (5 bases). CDR1 SGHTA and CDR2 FQGNSA come from the germline V gene. The CDR3 sequence is 13 residues long. The germline V and J ends were trimmed by 5 bases and 4 bases, with 11 bases remaining between them. CDR3 sequence: CASSQRDGYGYTF. The CDR3 nucleotides are TGTGCCAGCAGCCAACGGGACGGCTATGGCTACACCTTC.

The genes are TRBV18 and TRBJ2-2; D unresolved. Germline CDR1 reads KGHSH; CDR2 reads LQKENI. V dropped 4 bases and J dropped 1 base, with 19 bases sitting between them. The CDR3 runs 18 residues. The CDR3 coding sequence is TGTGCCAGCTCACAACATGCACAGATTATAAAGAACACCGGGGAGCTGTTTTTT. It is translated as CASSQHAQIIKNTGELFF.

The table lists this clone with many counts. This chain joins TRBV19 and TRBJ1-2; D unresolved. V lost 5 bases and J 6 bases, leaving 19 bases between the germline ends. The germline CDR1 and CDR2 sequences are LNHDA and SQIVND (reference sequence). The CDR3 length is 15 residues. The CDR3 spells CASSLAGPSGHGYTF. CDR3 nucleotide sequence: TGTGCCAGTAGTCTCGCCGGACCTAGTGGGCATGGCTACACCTTC.

The gene calls are TRBV2 and TRBJ2-5; D unresolved. The germline V gene encodes CDR1 SNHLY and CDR2 FYNNEI. V was clipped by 7 bases and J by 3 bases, with 21 bases between them. The CDR3 covers 16 residues. As DNA, the CDR3 is TGTGCCAGCACCCGCGCGTTTGGGATAATTGAAGAGACCCAGTACTTC. As protein: CASTRAFGIIEETQYF.

This clone was picked up a small number of times. The CDR3 region is CASSYFGRSDTQYF. CDR3 DNA: TGTGCCAGCAGTTACTTCGGGAGGAGCGATACGCAGTATTTT. The V call is TRBV6-6, the J call TRBJ2-3; TRBD2 matches at 7 bases. This CDR3 comprises 14 residues. Trimming cost V 1 base and J 6 bases; bases outside gene matches: 4. Germline V lookup: CDR1 MNHNY, CDR2 SVGAGI (reference sequence).